The subject of this entry is one T cell receptor beta chain. The entry originates in a study of patients and donors after allogeneic stem cell transplantation. TCRdb ran MiXCR on the RT-PCR reads and lists one entry per CDR3 protein. The table includes about 400,000 distinct CDR3 sequences, approximately 16% detected once. Looked up from germline, CDR1 is SGHRS and CDR2 is YFSETQ. The trim removed 4 bases at V and 4 bases at J, leaving 5 bases unmatched. The CDR3 contains 14 residues. The sequence was collected from a human donor who was either an allogeneic HSCT recipient or a stem cell or donor lymphocyte infusion donor (not recorded which). It is not recorded whose cells these are; they may come from a transplant donor. The genes are TRBV5-1 and TRBJ2-3, with 8 bases lining up with TRBD1. The sample was blood, either unsorted or a sorted T cell fraction (not recorded which). CDR3 nucleotide sequence: TGCGCCAGCAGCACAGGGGGAGCTGCAGATACGCAGTATTTT. This sequence encodes CASSTGGAADTQYF.